These 8 T cell receptor beta chains were sequenced from one sample in a study of beta chain features in type 1 diabetes. Of the isolated RNA, all was reverse transcribed, and so the sequenced material was expressed TCRB transcripts. Profiling relied on immunoSEQ multiplex PCR, and the TCRdb table lists in-frame clones only, not all of them. There are about 220,000 clones in the sample; 11% occur only once, and less than 1.5% lies in the top ten. The sample comprised central memory CD4+ T cells from blood. The receptors were sampled from a young man in good health.

The chain carries TRBV28 and TRBJ1-2, with D uncertain. Trimming removed 5 bases from V and 4 bases from J, with 17 bases in between. The CDR3 is 15 amino acids. Germline CDR1 MDHEN, CDR2 SYDVKM. This CDR3 is CASSALPASPYGYTF. CDR3 nucleotides: TGTGCCAGCAGTGCTCTCCCCGCCTCTCCCTATGGCTACACCTTC.

This clone was detected only a few times. The V gene is TRBV25-1, the J gene TRBJ2-5, with D perhaps matching TRBD1 or TRBD2 (5 bases each). The CDR3 has 13 residues. The germline gives CDR1 MGHDK, CDR2 SYGVNS. V gave up 7 bases and J gave up 2 bases, with 11 bases separating them. The CDR3 nucleotides read TGTGCCAGCACGGGGACGCCACAAGAGACCCAGTACTTC. It codes for CASTGTPQETQYF.

The chain combines TRBV14 with TRBJ2-7; D is perhaps TRBD2 (5 bases). Germline V gives CDR1 SGHDN, CDR2 FVKESK. The CDR3 totals 16 residues. Trimming removed 8 bases at V and 4 bases at J, with 24 bases between. CDR3 loop: CASSRRGGLPRYEQYF. The CDR3 DNA sequence: TGTGCCAGCTCCCGTCGGGGTGGACTCCCGAGGTACGAGCAGTACTTC. Supplemented by reference TRBV14 and TRBJ2-7, the full variable domain reads EAGVTQFPSHSVIEKGQTVTLRCDPISGHDNLYWYRRVMGKEIKFLLHFVKESKQDESGMPNNRFLAERTGGTYSTLKVQPAELEDSGVYFCASSRRGGLPRYEQYFGPGTRLTVT.

The chain combines TRBV30 with TRBJ1-1, with D hard to call. There are 12 residues in the CDR3. With 5 bases removed from V and 0 bases from J, the gap between germline ends came to 7 bases. CDR1 is GTSNPN and CDR2 is SVGIG in the germline V gene (reference sequence). The chain's CDR3 is CAWEQLNTEAFF. The CDR3 DNA sequence: TGTGCCTGGGAACAGTTGAACACTGAAGCTTTCTTT.

The rearrangement uses TRBV29-1 and TRBJ2-7; TRBD2 might be the D (6 bases). Between the trimmed V and J ends, which lost 1 base and 3 bases, there was a span of 16 bases. This CDR3 is 15 amino acids long. From germline, CDR1 is SQVTM and CDR2 ANQGSEA. CDR3: CSVEVKRGLVYEQYF. Written as DNA, the CDR3 is TGCAGCGTTGAAGTGAAAAGGGGACTCGTCTACGAGCAGTACTTC.

The chain recombines TRBV6-5 with TRBJ1-5; TRBD1 is a possible D gene (6 bases). The CDR3 sequence is 16 residues long. V gave up 4 bases and J gave up 2 bases, with 15 bases separating them. Looked up from germline, CDR1 is MNHEY and CDR2 is SVGAGI. CDR3 sequence reads: CASSSLQGGGNQPQHF. CDR3 DNA: TGTGCCAGCAGTTCCTTACAGGGAGGTGGCAATCAGCCCCAGCATTTT.

This sequence joins TRBV13 and TRBJ2-5; 14 nucleotides agree with TRBD2. With 5 bases clipped from V and 4 bases from J, the junction kept 6 bases outside the gene matches. This CDR3 spans 16 amino acids. Germline loops: CDR1 PRHDT, CDR2 FYEKMQ (reference sequence). The CDR3 region is CASSVGLAGGAETQYF. The CDR3 DNA sequence: TGTGCCAGCAGCGTCGGACTAGCGGGAGGCGCAGAGACCCAGTACTTC.

This clone occurred a few times. This chain connects TRBV4-2 to TRBJ2-3; TRBD2 might be the D (6 bases). Trimming removed 1 base at V and 6 bases at J, with 20 bases between. CDR1 and CDR2 from the germline V gene are LGHNA and YNFKEQ. The CDR3 sequence is 17 residues long. DNA of the CDR3: TGTGCCAGCAGCCAAGGGGAGCGGGCCTACACCCCGGATACGCAGTATTTT. It encodes CASSQGERAYTPDTQYF.